The 10 T cell receptor beta chains below were found in one sample sequenced in a study of T-cell reconstitution after alpha-beta-depleted transplantation in children. Preparation of the TCRbeta library used unique molecular identifiers. Each CDR3 protein is one row after TCRdb ran MiXCR on the PCR reads. The sample has about 400,000 distinct CDR3 sequences, about a fifth seen once. The material was PBMCs from the stem cell graft donor, obtained from the stem cell graft. The receptors derive from a human donor who donated a stem cell graft to a child with acute myeloid leukemia.

This clonotype was seen just once. The chain has TRBV6-1 and TRBJ1-2; D gene ambiguous. The CDR3 extends over 15 amino acids. V shed 6 bases and J shed 2 bases, with 16 bases lying between them. Germline V gives CDR1 MNHNS, CDR2 SASEGT. DNA of the CDR3: TGTGCCAGCAGCCTTTACGTAGGAGGCAACTATGGCTACACCTTC. Protein product: CASSLYVGGNYGYTF.

The chain has TRBV11-2 and TRBJ2-1; the match to TRBD2 covers 7 bases. After removal of 6 bases from V and 6 bases from J, the junction contained 17 bases not matched to a gene. The V gene's germline CDR1 is SGHAT and CDR2 FQNNGV. This CDR3 is 17 amino acids long. CDR3 sequence: CASRQSGTIRTSNEQFF. The CDR3 bases are TGTGCCAGCAGACAATCCGGGACTATACGGACATCCAATGAGCAGTTCTTC. The full variable domain, completed using reference TRBV11-2 and TRBJ2-1, is EAGVAQSPRYKIIEKRQSVAFWCNPISGHATLYWYQQILGQGPKLLIQFQNNGVVDDSQLPKDRFSAERLKGVDSTLKIQPAKLEDSAVYLCASRQSGTIRTSNEQFFGPGTRLTVL.

This clonotype was seen ten or more times. This chain joins TRBV20-1 and TRBJ2-1; 14 positions agree with TRBD2. The CDR3 sequence is 17 residues long. Germline V lookup: CDR1 DFQATT, CDR2 SNEGSKA (reference sequence). CDR3 in DNA: TGCCAGGTATTAAGGGGACTAGCGGGAGACTCCTACAATGAGCAGTTCTTC. Translation gives CQVLRGLAGDSYNEQFF.

The genes are TRBV28 and TRBJ2-3; a weak D match, TRBD2 (5 bases). V was trimmed by 5 bases and J by 4 bases, leaving 19 bases between them. This CDR3 comprises 16 residues. CDR1 and CDR2 (germline): MDHEN, SYDVKM. The CDR3 coding sequence is TGTGCCAGCAGTCATCTGCGGGCCCCGGACCCAGATACGCAGTATTTT. It specifies CASSHLRAPDPDTQYF.

The chain links TRBV12-5 to TRBJ1-1; D gene uncertain. CDR3 size: 11 residues. V dropped 6 bases and J dropped 2 bases, with 4 bases sitting between them. The V gene's germline CDR1 is LGHNT and CDR2 FRNRAP. CDR3 sequence reads: CASGINTEAFF. CDR3 DNA sequence: TGTGCTAGTGGGATCAACACTGAAGCTTTCTTT.

The chain couples TRBV6-5 to TRBJ1-5, with D tentatively TRBD1 (5 bases). Germline V lookup: CDR1 MNHEY, CDR2 SVGAGI. V was clipped by 7 bases and J by 7 bases, with 17 bases between them. This CDR3 region has 14 residues. The CDR3 sequence is CASTEHRFGQPQHF. As DNA, the CDR3 is TGTGCCAGCACCGAACACAGGTTCGGGCAGCCCCAGCATTTT.

This clonotype appeared a few times. The V and J genes are TRBV15 and TRBJ2-5; D is possibly TRBD1 (6 bases). Trimming cost V 5 bases and J 0 bases, with 10 bases left between them. The CDR3 spans 14 residues. The germline V gene has CDR1 LNHNV and CDR2 YYDKDF (reference sequence). The CDR3 bases are TGTGCCACCAGCTACCGACAGGACCAAGAGACCCAGTACTTC. Encoded protein: CATSYRQDQETQYF.

This clonotype has more than one count but fewer than ten. This rearrangement joins TRBV5-1 to TRBJ2-1; D might be TRBD2 (5 bases). The germline V gene encodes CDR1 SGHRS and CDR2 YFSETQ. This CDR3 region has 16 residues. V was trimmed by 0 bases and J by 0 bases, leaving 10 bases between them. CDR3 sequence (DNA): TGCGCCAGCAGCTTGGGAGACTACAGCTCCTACAATGAGCAGTTCTTC. Translated, it gives CASSLGDYSSYNEQFF.

V gene TRBV20-1 combines with J gene TRBJ1-2, with 7 bases aligning to TRBD1. CDR3 length equals 13 residues. The germline V gene encodes CDR1 DFQATT and CDR2 SNEGSKA (reference sequence). Trimming at V came to 0 bases and at J to 7 bases, leaving 5 bases not matched to a gene. The CDR3 region is CSARETGVAGYTF. The CDR3 DNA is TGCAGTGCTAGAGAAACAGGGGTTGCTGGCTACACCTTC.

This clonotype was found many times. The chain has TRBV4-1 and TRBJ2-1, with D tentatively TRBD2 (5 bases). The V end was cut by 0 bases, the J end by 0 bases, with 6 bases between. The CDR3 spans 15 residues. CDR1 MGHRA and CDR2 YSYEKL come from the germline V gene. CDR3 nucleotides: TGCGCCAGCAGCCAAGACGGGGACTCCTACAATGAGCAGTTCTTC. This codes for CASSQDGDSYNEQFF.